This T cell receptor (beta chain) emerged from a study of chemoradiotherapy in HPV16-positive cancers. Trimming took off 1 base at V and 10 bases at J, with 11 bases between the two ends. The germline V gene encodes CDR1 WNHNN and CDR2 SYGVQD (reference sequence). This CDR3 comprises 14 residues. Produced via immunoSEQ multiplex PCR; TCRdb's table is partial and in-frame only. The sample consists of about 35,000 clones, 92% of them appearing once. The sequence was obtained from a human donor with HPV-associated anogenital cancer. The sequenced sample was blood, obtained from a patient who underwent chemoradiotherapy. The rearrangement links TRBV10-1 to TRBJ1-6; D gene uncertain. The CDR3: CASSEYRAGSPLHF. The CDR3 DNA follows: TGCGCCAGCAGTGAGTATAGGGCCGGATCACCCCTCCACTTT.